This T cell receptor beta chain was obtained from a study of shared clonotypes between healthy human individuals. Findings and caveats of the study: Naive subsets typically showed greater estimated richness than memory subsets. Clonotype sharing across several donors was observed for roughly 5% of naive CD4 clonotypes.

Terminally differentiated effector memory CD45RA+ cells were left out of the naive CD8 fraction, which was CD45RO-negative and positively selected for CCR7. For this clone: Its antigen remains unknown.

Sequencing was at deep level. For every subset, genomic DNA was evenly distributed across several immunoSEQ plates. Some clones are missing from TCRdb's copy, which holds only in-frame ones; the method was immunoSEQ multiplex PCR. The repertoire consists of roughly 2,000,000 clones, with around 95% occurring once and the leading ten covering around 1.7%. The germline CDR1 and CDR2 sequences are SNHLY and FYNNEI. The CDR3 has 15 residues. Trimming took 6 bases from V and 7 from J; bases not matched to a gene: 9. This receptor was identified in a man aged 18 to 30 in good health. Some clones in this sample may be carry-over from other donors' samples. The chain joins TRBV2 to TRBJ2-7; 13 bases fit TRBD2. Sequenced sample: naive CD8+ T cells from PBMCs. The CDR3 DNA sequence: TGTGCCAGCAGGGGACTAGCGGGGCTTACGTGGGAGCAGTACTTC. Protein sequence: CASRGLAGLTWEQYF.